Below are 7 T cell receptor beta chains sequenced from a single sample in a study of Graves' ophthalmopathy and Graves' hyperthyroidism (dated by TCRdb to the late 2010s). Sequencing used an Illumina HiSeq 2000. For repertoire sequencing, TCR beta CDR3 regions were amplified from RNA transcripts. HTBI primers and the Qiagen OneStep RT-PCR kit were used in a first-round RT-PCR, which was followed by a second-round multiplex PCR, size selection and purification. TCRdb reworked the public reads: Q25 trimming with fastp, MiXCR clone assembly, productive beta chains retained. Rows with a matching CDR3 protein are joined into one entry that keeps the most common DNA and genes. This sample is represented by hundreds of thousands of distinct CDR3 sequences; 20% to 25% of them were singletons. The biggest ten clones account for approximately 7% of the sample. The specimen was peripheral blood. These receptors originate from a woman aged 18 to 35 with stable Graves' hyperthyroidism. Some clones in this sample may be carry-over from other donors' samples. Donor details come from another sample of the same person, matched by shared clones.

Ten or more counts support this clonotype. The chain has TRBV20-1 and TRBJ2-5; possibly TRBD1 for D (5 bases). Trimming took 0 bases from V and 2 from J, leaving 13 bases between them. This CDR3 is built from 15 residues. Germline V gene data show CDR1 as DFQATT and CDR2 as SNEGSKA (reference sequence). In nucleotides, the CDR3 is TGCAGTGCTAGAGATAGAACAGGCCCACAAGAGACCCAGTACTTC. As protein: CSARDRTGPQETQYF.

This clonotype was seen ten or more times. The chain links TRBV7-6 to TRBJ2-2, with 7 nucleotides matching TRBD2. The V segment lost 3 bases and the J segment 3 bases; nucleotides outside the gene matches: 7. This CDR3 has 16 amino acids. CDR1 is SGHVS, CDR2 FNYEAQ, per germline. This CDR3 reads CASSFSASGDTGELFF. The CDR3 DNA reads TGTGCCAGCAGCTTTTCGGCTAGCGGAGACACCGGGGAGCTGTTTTTT. The whole variable domain, filled in from reference TRBV7-6 and TRBJ2-2, reads GAGVSQSPRYKVTKRGQDVALRCDPISGHVSLYWYRQALGQGPEFLTYFNYEAQQDKSGLPNDRFSAERPEGSISTLTIQRTEQRDSAMYRCASSFSASGDTGELFFGEGSRLTVL.

This clonotype was counted at least ten times. The chain recombines TRBV6-1 with TRBJ1-5; the D gene is possibly TRBD1 (6 bases). Germline-derived CDR1 and CDR2 are MNHNS and SASEGT. The CDR3 is made up of 16 amino acids. The V and J ends lost 4 bases and 2 bases respectively, with 15 bases between them. The CDR3 DNA reads as TGTGCCAGCAGTGGCCCCGACAGGTTTGGCAATCAGCCCCAGCATTTT. Protein product: CASSGPDRFGNQPQHF.

At least ten counts were recorded for this clonotype. The V and J genes are TRBV29-1 and TRBJ1-1; possible D gene TRBD1, 6 bases. From germline, CDR1 is SQVTM and CDR2 ANQGSEA. This CDR3 region has 13 residues. V was clipped by 6 bases and J by 0 bases, with 11 bases between them. The DNA of the CDR3 is TGCAGCGTGGACAGCAGCCTGAACACTGAAGCTTTCTTT. It translates to CSVDSSLNTEAFF.

Turning to this clonotype: This may arise from a read error, as a much more abundant clone is one base away. V gene TRBV27 combines with J gene TRBJ2-7; D tentatively reads TRBD1 or TRBD2 (5 bases each). Germline lookup yields CDR1 MNHEY and CDR2 SMNVEV (reference sequence). The CDR3 runs 13 residues. Here the CDR3 reads CASGGRPTYEQCF. DNA of the CDR3: TGTGCCAGCGGGGGACGGCCGACCTACGAGCAGTGCTTC.

This clonotype was observed many times. J is TRBJ2-7 and V is TRBV5-1; TRBD1 matches at 9 bases. Germline values: CDR1 SGHRS, CDR2 YFSETQ. V lost 3 bases to trimming and J lost 7 bases; unmatched junction nucleotides: 8. The CDR3 consists of 14 residues. The CDR3 coding sequence is TGCGCCAGCAGCTCGGGACAGGGCCCCTCTGAGCAGTACTTC. Its protein product is CASSSGQGPSEQYF.

This clonotype was counted ten times or more. J is TRBJ2-7 and V is TRBV12-3 or TRBV12-4, with D uncertain. The CDR3 has 14 amino acids. V gave up 7 bases and J gave up 6 bases, with 19 bases separating them. The CDR3 region is CASTQNYLGSEQYF. The CDR3 nucleotides read TGTGCCAGCACCCAAAACTACTTAGGGTCCGAGCAGTACTTC.